The next 21 T cell receptor beta chains were all read from a single sample in a study of shared clonotypes between healthy human individuals. Assay: immunoSEQ multiplex PCR; the TCRdb copy retains only in-frame clones and omits some. The sample has some 1,100,000 clones, more than 75% seen once. What was sequenced was memory CD4+ T cells from PBMCs. Subset in this sample: CD45RA-negative fraction. Receptor source: a man between 18 and 35 years old in good health. Some clones in this sample may be carry-over from other donors' samples.

V gene TRBV29-1 combines with J gene TRBJ1-2, with D tentatively TRBD1 (5 bases). The CDR3 length is 12 residues. The germline V gene encodes CDR1 SQVTM and CDR2 ANQGSEA. The V end was cut by 3 bases, the J end by 6 bases, with 11 bases between. CDR3 coding DNA: TGCAGCGTTGATGAACAGGTTAATGGCTACACCTTC. Protein product: CSVDEQVNGYTF.

This clone was found once. The rearrangement uses TRBV7-9 and TRBJ1-3, with TRBD1 matching 7 bases. Germline assignment: CDR1 SEHNR and CDR2 FQNEAQ (reference sequence). CDR3 length: 16 residues. V gave up 5 bases and J gave up 4 bases; unmatched junction bases: 11. The CDR3: CASSPAGQRNGNTIYF. The CDR3 DNA is TGTGCCAGCAGCCCCGCGGGACAGCGAAACGGAAACACCATATATTTT. Looking up the rest from reference TRBV7-9 and TRBJ1-3 gives the full variable domain: DTGVSQNPRHKITKRGQNVTFRCDPISEHNRLYWYRQTLGQGPEFLTYFQNEAQLEKSRLLSDRFSAERPKGSFSTLEIQRTEQGDSAMYLCASSPAGQRNGNTIYFGEGSWLTVV.

The rearrangement joins TRBV7-2 to TRBJ2-7; D not certain. The CDR3 runs to 15 residues. Per the germline V gene, CDR1 is SGHTA and CDR2 is FQGNSA. Trimming took off 3 bases at V and 4 bases at J, with 16 bases between the two ends. The CDR3 DNA reads TGTGCCAGCAGCTTGGTCCGAGCAAACTTATACGAGCAGTACTTC. Translating it yields CASSLVRANLYEQYF. Full variable domain (missing parts from reference TRBV7-2 and TRBJ2-7): GAGVSQSPSNKVTEKGKDVELRCDPISGHTALYWYRQSLGQGLEFLIYFQGNSAPDKSGLPSDRFSAERTGGSVSTLTIQRTQQEDSAVYLCASSLVRANLYEQYFGPGTRLTVT.

In its sample, this clone was seen once. The rearrangement links TRBV28 to TRBJ2-3; D possibly uses TRBD1 or TRBD2 (6 bases each). V was cut by 7 bases and J by 2 bases, with 13 bases left in between. The length of the CDR3 is 14 residues. Germline lookup yields CDR1 MDHEN and CDR2 SYDVKM. The CDR3 here is CASTRGGNTDTQYF. DNA of the CDR3: TGTGCCAGCACCAGAGGGGGGAACACAGATACGCAGTATTTT.

The chain combines TRBV5-1 with TRBJ1-3; 7 bases are a match to TRBD1. Germline lookup yields CDR1 SGHRS and CDR2 YFSETQ. Germline trimming cut 4 bases from V and 0 bases from J; bases unmatched to any gene: 13. The CDR3 extends over 18 amino acids. CDR3 nucleotides: TGCGCCAGCAGCGAGGGACAGCTACCAATATACTCTGGAAACACCATATATTTT. Its protein is CASSEGQLPIYSGNTIYF.

The V call is TRBV5-1, the J call TRBJ1-5, with D possibly TRBD1 on 5 matching bases. V was pared by 1 base and J by 4 bases, with 15 bases between. CDR3 length equals 16 residues. Germline assignment: CDR1 SGHRS and CDR2 YFSETQ. CDR3 protein: CASSLSPGSENQPQHF. The CDR3 nucleotides are TGCGCCAGCAGCTTGAGTCCAGGGAGTGAGAATCAGCCCCAGCATTTT.

On this clone: Additional DNA sequences in this sample encode the identical CDR3. The rearrangement uses TRBV5-4 and TRBJ2-1; possibly TRBD1 for D (6 bases). The CDR3 length is 15 residues. V was clipped by 4 bases and J by 0 bases, with 11 bases between them. CDR1 and CDR2 from the germline V gene are SGHNT and YYREEE (reference sequence). The CDR3, as DNA: TGTGCCAGCAGCCCGACAGGTGACTCCTACAATGAGCAGTTCTTC. Its translation is CASSPTGDSYNEQFF. Based on the CDR3 plus reference TRBV5-4 and TRBJ2-1, the full variable domain is ETGVTQSPTHLIKTRGQQVTLRCSSQSGHNTVSWYQQALGQGPQFIFQYYREEENGRGNFPPRFSGLQFPNYSSELNVNALELDDSALYLCASSPTGDSYNEQFFGPGTRLTVL.

The chain employs TRBV29-1 and TRBJ2-1; no clear D gene. V lost 4 bases and J 0 bases, leaving 7 bases between the germline ends. CDR3 length: 13 amino acids. Germline V gives CDR1 SQVTM, CDR2 ANQGSEA. CDR3 DNA sequence: TGCAGCGTTGGCTGGAGCTCCTACAATGAGCAGTTCTTC. Protein product: CSVGWSSYNEQFF.

The J gene is TRBJ2-3, the V gene TRBV7-2; 8 bases align to TRBD2. The CDR3 sequence is 15 residues long. The J segment lost 2 bases and the V segment lost 5 bases, leaving 6 bases of the junction unmatched. Germline CDR1 and CDR2: SGHTA and FQGNSA. CDR3 DNA sequence: TGTGCCAGCAGCCGAACTAGCGGATACACAGATACGCAGTATTTT. This sequence encodes CASSRTSGYTDTQYF.

J is TRBJ1-2 and V is TRBV28; no definite D call. CDR1 MDHEN and CDR2 SYDVKM come from the germline V gene. Trimming cost V 2 bases and J 4 bases, with 11 bases left between them. This CDR3 is 14 amino acids long. The CDR3 region is CASSLSLSLYGYTF. The CDR3 DNA is TGTGCCAGCAGTTTAAGTCTCAGCCTCTATGGCTACACCTTC.

V usage is TRBV29-1 and J usage is TRBJ2-1; 10 bases are shared with TRBD2. The CDR3 is 15 amino acids. Per germline, CDR1 SQVTM and CDR2 ANQGSEA. The V gene end was trimmed by 4 bases and the J gene end by 0 bases; junction bases not matched to a gene: 3. The CDR3 loop reads CSVVLAGYSYNEQFF. DNA for the CDR3: TGCAGCGTTGTACTAGCGGGGTACTCCTACAATGAGCAGTTCTTC.

This chain connects TRBV14 to TRBJ2-5, with D perhaps matching TRBD1 (5 bases). CDR1 is SGHDN and CDR2 is FVKESK in the germline V gene. This CDR3 has 13 residues. Trimming took 4 bases from V and 1 from J, leaving 7 bases between them. The CDR3 loop reads CASSRQFQETQYF. CDR3 bases: TGTGCCAGCAGCCGACAGTTCCAAGAGACCCAGTACTTC.

The chain links TRBV6-1 to TRBJ1-2, with 10 bases lining up with TRBD1. The junction had 9 bases not matched to a gene; V was cut back by 5 bases and J by 6 bases. CDR3 length equals 15 residues. CDR1 is MNHNS and CDR2 is SASEGT in the germline V gene. In DNA, the CDR3 is TGTGCCAGCAGTAGACAGGGGGCTATCTCGGATGGCTACACCTTC. As protein: CASSRQGAISDGYTF.

The chain employs TRBV5-4 and TRBJ2-5; TRBD1 is a possible D gene (5 bases). Trimming pared 4 bases from V and 5 bases from J, leaving 6 bases between. CDR3 size: 11 residues. Germline CDR1 reads SGHNT; CDR2 reads YYREEE (reference sequence). CDR3 nucleotides: TGTGCCAGCAGCAACAGGGAGACCCAGTACTTC. Encoded protein: CASSNRETQYF.

V usage is TRBV6-6 and J usage is TRBJ2-6; D ambiguous. The CDR3 is made up of 16 amino acids. Trimming took 3 bases from V and 0 from J, leaving 9 bases between them. CDR1 is MNHNY and CDR2 is SVGAGI in the germline V gene (reference sequence). The CDR3 DNA sequence: TGTGCCAGCAGTTATCCAAGGACCTCTGGGGCCAACGTCCTGACTTTC. It specifies CASSYPRTSGANVLTF.

V is TRBV7-9 and J is TRBJ2-1; D may be TRBD2 (5 bases). This CDR3 comprises 17 residues. In germline, CDR1 is SEHNR, CDR2 FQNEAQ (reference sequence). V lost 2 bases to trimming and J lost 8 bases, with 22 bases between them. CDR3 sequence (DNA): TGTGCCAGCAGCTTAAGGTTGAGCGGATCCCACGGCGATGAGCAGTTCTTC. It is translated as CASSLRLSGSHGDEQFF. Full variable domain (remainder filled in from reference TRBV7-9 and TRBJ2-1): DTGVSQNPRHKITKRGQNVTFRCDPISEHNRLYWYRQTLGQGPEFLTYFQNEAQLEKSRLLSDRFSAERPKGSFSTLEIQRTEQGDSAMYLCASSLRLSGSHGDEQFFGPGTRLTVL.

Only one count was recorded for this clone. This chain joins TRBV7-9 and TRBJ1-3, with D tentatively TRBD1 (6 bases). V lost 4 bases and J lost 3, with 13 bases in between. CDR1 is SEHNR, CDR2 FQNEAQ, per germline (reference sequence). The CDR3 spans 15 residues. In DNA, the CDR3 is TGTGCCAGCAGCTCCAACACAGGGCTTGGAAACACCATATATTTT. Protein sequence: CASSSNTGLGNTIYF.

The CDR3 DNA reads TGTGCCAGCAGTTTCTCTGGACAGGGTCGTCGTACCGGGGAGCTGTTTTTT. Translating gives CASSFSGQGRRTGELFF. The J gene is TRBJ2-2, the V gene TRBV27; 8 bases align to TRBD1. The CDR3 extends over 17 amino acids. Germline V gives CDR1 MNHEY, CDR2 SMNVEV (reference sequence). V shed 3 bases and J 5 bases; nucleotides not matched to a gene: 11.

The rearrangement uses TRBV7-6 and TRBJ2-7, with D hard to call. This CDR3 is built from 14 residues. Trimming stripped 5 bases from V and 5 bases from J, with 16 bases between. Germline V lookup: CDR1 SGHVS, CDR2 FNYEAQ. In DNA, the CDR3 is TGTGCCAGCAGCCCATCCATTGGGTTCCACGAGCAGTACTTC. It yields the protein CASSPSIGFHEQYF.

The chain combines TRBV11-3 with TRBJ2-3, with 7 bases fitting TRBD2. The J segment lost 4 bases and the V segment lost 3 bases, leaving 10 bases of the junction unmatched. CDR1 is SGHNT, CDR2 YENEEA, per germline. The CDR3 has 16 amino acids. CDR3 amino acids: CASSLYGSSGSDTQYF. Here the CDR3 DNA reads TGTGCCAGCAGCTTGTATGGGTCTAGCGGTTCAGATACGCAGTATTTT.

In regard to this clone: This CDR3 is also generated by other DNA sequences in the sample. This chain joins TRBV9 and TRBJ2-7; 7 bases match TRBD1. The V gene end was trimmed by 3 bases and the J gene end by 3 bases; junction bases not matched to a gene: 6. The V gene's germline CDR1 is SGDLS and CDR2 YYNGEE. The CDR3 is 14 residues long. The CDR3 DNA is TGTGCCAGCAGCGCCCGGTGGGACAGCTACGAGCAGTACTTC. Its protein is CASSARWDSYEQYF.